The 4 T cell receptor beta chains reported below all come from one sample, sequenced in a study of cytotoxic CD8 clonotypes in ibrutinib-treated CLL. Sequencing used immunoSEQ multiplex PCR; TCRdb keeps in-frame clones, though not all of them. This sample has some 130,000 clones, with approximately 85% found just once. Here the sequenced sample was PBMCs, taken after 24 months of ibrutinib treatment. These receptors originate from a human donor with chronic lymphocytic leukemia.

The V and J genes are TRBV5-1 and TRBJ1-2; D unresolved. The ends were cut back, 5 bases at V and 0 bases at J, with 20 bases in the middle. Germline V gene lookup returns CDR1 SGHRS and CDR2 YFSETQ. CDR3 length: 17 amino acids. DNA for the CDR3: TGCGCCAGCAGGTTAGGCCTAATCGGTGGGGCTAACTATGGCTACACCTTC. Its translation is CASRLGLIGGANYGYTF.

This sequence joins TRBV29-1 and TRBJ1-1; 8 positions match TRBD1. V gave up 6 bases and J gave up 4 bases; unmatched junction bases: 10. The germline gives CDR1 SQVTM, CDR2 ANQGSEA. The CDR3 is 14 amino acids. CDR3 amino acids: CSVGGQARATEAFF. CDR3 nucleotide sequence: TGCAGCGTGGGGGGACAGGCGAGGGCCACTGAAGCTTTCTTT.

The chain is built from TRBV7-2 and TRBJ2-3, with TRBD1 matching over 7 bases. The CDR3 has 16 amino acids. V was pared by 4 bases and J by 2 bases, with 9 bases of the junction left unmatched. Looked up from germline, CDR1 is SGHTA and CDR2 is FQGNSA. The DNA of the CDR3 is TGTGCCAGCAGCTCAACGACAGGGCACTTCACAGATACGCAGTATTTT. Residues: CASSSTTGHFTDTQYF.

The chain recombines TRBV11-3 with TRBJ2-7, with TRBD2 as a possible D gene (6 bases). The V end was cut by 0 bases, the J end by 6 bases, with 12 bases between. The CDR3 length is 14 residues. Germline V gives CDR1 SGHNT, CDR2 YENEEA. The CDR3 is CASSLESQGGEQYF. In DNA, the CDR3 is TGTGCCAGCAGCTTAGAAAGTCAGGGAGGCGAGCAGTACTTC.